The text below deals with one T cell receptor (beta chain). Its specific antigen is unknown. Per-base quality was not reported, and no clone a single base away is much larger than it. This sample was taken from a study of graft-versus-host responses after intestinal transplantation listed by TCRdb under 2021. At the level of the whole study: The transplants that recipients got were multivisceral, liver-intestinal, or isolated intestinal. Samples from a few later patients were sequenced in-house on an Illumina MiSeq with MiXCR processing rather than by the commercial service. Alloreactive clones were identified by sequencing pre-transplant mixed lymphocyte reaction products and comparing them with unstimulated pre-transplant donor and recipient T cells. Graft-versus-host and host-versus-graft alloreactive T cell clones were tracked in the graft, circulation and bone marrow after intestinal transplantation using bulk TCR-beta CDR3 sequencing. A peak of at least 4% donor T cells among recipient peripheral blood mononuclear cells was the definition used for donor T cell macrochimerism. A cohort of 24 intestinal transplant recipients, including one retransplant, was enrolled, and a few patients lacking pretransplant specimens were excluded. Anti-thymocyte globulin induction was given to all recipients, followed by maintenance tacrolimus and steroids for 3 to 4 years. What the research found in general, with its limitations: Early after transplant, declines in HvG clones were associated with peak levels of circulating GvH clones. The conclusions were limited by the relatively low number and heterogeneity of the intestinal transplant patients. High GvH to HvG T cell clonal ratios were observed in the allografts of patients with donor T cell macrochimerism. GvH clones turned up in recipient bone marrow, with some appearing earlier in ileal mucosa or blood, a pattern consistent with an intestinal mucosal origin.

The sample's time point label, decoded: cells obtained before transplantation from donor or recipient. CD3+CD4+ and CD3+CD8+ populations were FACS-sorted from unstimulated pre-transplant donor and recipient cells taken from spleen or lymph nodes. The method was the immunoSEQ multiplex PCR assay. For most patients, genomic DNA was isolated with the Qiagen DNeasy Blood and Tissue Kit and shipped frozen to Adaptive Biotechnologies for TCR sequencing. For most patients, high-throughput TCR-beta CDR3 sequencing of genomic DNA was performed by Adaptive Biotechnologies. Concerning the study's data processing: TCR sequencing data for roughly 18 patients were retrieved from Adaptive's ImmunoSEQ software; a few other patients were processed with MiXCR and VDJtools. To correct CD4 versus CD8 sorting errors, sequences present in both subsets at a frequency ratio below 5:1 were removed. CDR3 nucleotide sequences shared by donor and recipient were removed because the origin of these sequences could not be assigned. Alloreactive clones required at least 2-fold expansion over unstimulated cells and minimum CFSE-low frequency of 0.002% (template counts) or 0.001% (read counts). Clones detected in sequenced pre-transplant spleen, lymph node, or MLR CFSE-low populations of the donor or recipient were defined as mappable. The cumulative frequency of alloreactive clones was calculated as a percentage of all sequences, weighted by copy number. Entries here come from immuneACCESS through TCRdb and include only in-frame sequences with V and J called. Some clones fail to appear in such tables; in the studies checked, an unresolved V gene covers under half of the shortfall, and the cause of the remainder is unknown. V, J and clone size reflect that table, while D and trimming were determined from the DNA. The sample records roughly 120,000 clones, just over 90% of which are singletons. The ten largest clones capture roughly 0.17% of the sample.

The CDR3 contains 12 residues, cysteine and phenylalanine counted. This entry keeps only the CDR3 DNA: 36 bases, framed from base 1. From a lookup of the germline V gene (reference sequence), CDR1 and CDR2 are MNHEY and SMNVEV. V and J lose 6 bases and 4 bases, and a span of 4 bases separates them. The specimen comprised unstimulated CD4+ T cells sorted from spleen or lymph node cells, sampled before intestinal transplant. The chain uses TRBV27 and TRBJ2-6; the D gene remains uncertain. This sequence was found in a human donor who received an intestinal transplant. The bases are TGTGCCAGCAGGGCCGGGGCCAACGTCCTGACTTTC. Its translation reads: CASRAGANVLTF.